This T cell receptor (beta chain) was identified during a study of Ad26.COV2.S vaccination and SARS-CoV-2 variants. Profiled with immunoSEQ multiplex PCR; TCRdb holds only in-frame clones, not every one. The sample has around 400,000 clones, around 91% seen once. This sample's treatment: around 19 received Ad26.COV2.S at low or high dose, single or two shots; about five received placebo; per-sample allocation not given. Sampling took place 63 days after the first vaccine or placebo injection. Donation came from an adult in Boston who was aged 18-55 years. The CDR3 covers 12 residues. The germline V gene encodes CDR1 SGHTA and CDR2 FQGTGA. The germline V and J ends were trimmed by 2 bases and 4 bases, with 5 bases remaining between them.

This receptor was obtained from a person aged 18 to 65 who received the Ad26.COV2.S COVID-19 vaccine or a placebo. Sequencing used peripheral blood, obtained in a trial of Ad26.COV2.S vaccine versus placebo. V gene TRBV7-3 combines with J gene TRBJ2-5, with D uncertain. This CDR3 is CASSLLGETQYF. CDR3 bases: TGTGCCAGCAGCTTACTCGGAGAGACCCAGTACTTC.